The 18 T cell receptor beta chains below come from one sample, sequenced in a study of blood T cells in healthy people across ages. Primers used in a second PCR of about 7 to 12 cycles were a sample-barcoded 5' primer and a J-beta primer mix. TCRdb reprocessed the 5' RACE reads with MiXCR, giving one entry per CDR3 protein. The repertoire includes over 500,000 distinct CDR3 sequences, around 50% of them detected once, and roughly 12% sits in the top ten. The sample taken for sequencing was blood. These receptors came from a woman of 80 years or more in good health.

The rearrangement uses TRBV7-9 and TRBJ2-7; weak D call: TRBD2 (6 bases). The J call may be wrong; the DNA end is better matched by TRBJ2-5. This CDR3 spans 14 amino acids. The V gene's germline CDR1 is SEHNR and CDR2 FQNEAQ (reference sequence). CDR3 bases: TGTGCCAGCAGCTCGACTAGTTTCCGGGAGACCCAGTACTTC. Translating gives CASSSTSFRETQYF.

As for this clonotype: A much larger clone sits a single nucleotide away, making a read error possible. The gene calls are TRBV6-1 and TRBJ2-1; D is possibly TRBD2 (5 bases). Per germline, CDR1 MNHNS and CDR2 SASEGT. The CDR3 extends over 13 amino acids. V was cut by 10 bases and J by 10 bases, with 20 bases left in between. The CDR3 region is CATSEEYGYEQFF. The CDR3 DNA reads as TGTGCCACGTCGGAGGAGTATGGCTACGAGCAGTTCTTC.

As regards this clonotype: A read error may account for a junction end that differs from germline. The chain joins TRBV7-9 to TRBJ2-1; D gene unclear. The CDR3 is made up of 17 amino acids. The V gene's germline CDR1 is SEHNR and CDR2 FQNEAQ (reference sequence). The CDR3 sequence: CASSSRPRVSFHNKQFF. Written as DNA, the CDR3 is TGTGCCAGCAGCTCTAGGCCACGGGTCAGTTTCCACAATAAGCAGTTCTTC.

The chain carries TRBV11-2 and TRBJ1-6; D is ambiguous. The CDR3 contains 15 residues. V lost 5 bases, J lost 0 bases, and 8 bases lay in between. Per germline, CDR1 SGHAT and CDR2 FQNNGV. The CDR3 DNA is TGTGCCAGCAGCACACAGATCTCCTATAATTCACCCCTCCACTTT. Translated, it gives CASSTQISYNSPLHF.

The V gene is TRBV9, the J gene TRBJ2-1; D gene unclear. Germline V gives CDR1 SGDLS, CDR2 YYNGEE. The CDR3 runs 15 residues. Trimming took off 3 bases at V and 7 bases at J, with 17 bases between the two ends. The CDR3 is CASSGSTGSWNEQFF. CDR3 bases: TGTGCCAGCAGCGGGTCGACTGGCAGTTGGAATGAGCAGTTCTTC.

Turning to this clonotype: A read error may account for a junction end that differs from germline. The chain links TRBV6-6 to TRBJ2-4; no definite D call. The CDR3 runs to 15 residues. Germline V gene lookup returns CDR1 MNHNY and CDR2 SVGAGI (reference sequence). The CDR3 is CASSYCPGDPCEQYF. The CDR3 nucleotides read TGTGCCAGCAGTTACTGTCCGGGCGACCCCTGCGAGCAGTACTTT.

This clonotype was observed a handful of times. The V call is TRBV7-9, the J call TRBJ1-2, with a possible D match to TRBD1 (5 bases). CDR3 length: 14 residues. The germline gives CDR1 SEHNR, CDR2 FQNEAQ (reference sequence). Trimming removed 5 bases from V and 4 bases from J, with 14 bases in between. The chain's CDR3 is CASSVEGQPYGYTF. In nucleotides, the CDR3 is TGTGCCAGCAGCGTAGAGGGGCAGCCCTATGGCTACACCTTC. Full variable domain (rest looked up from reference TRBV7-9 and TRBJ1-2): DTGVSQNPRHKITKRGQNVTFRCDPISEHNRLYWYRQTLGQGPEFLTYFQNEAQLEKSRLLSDRFSAERPKGSFSTLEIQRTEQGDSAMYLCASSVEGQPYGYTFGSGTRLTVV.

This clonotype showed up many times. The chain employs TRBV2 and TRBJ2-1; 11 bases line up with TRBD2. The CDR3 has 14 residues. The V and J ends lost 8 bases and 7 bases, in that order; junction bases with no gene match: 7. CDR1 SNHLY and CDR2 FYNNEI come from the germline V gene. The CDR3: CASAGLAEGNEQFF. CDR3 DNA: TGTGCCAGCGCGGGACTAGCGGAGGGGAATGAGCAGTTCTTC.

V and J are TRBV7-9 and TRBJ2-1, with 7 nucleotides matching TRBD1. Trimming at V came to 7 bases and at J to 5 bases, leaving 17 bases not matched to a gene. This CDR3 is built from 17 residues. Per germline, CDR1 SEHNR and CDR2 FQNEAQ (reference sequence). CDR3 region: CASNQLSTGQYHNEQFF. CDR3 nucleotide sequence: TGTGCCAGCAACCAACTTTCTACGGGACAGTACCACAATGAGCAGTTCTTC.

This clonotype was detected ten times or more. V gene TRBV6-6 combines with J gene TRBJ2-1, with D maybe TRBD1 (5 bases). Trimming shortened V by 8 bases and J by 5 bases, and 10 bases separated the two germline ends. CDR1 is MNHNY, CDR2 SVGAGI, per germline (reference sequence). This CDR3 comprises 12 residues. The CDR3 loop reads CASVGVNNEQFF. CDR3 nucleotide sequence: TGTGCCAGCGTAGGGGTTAACAATGAGCAGTTCTTC.

V and J are TRBV28 and TRBJ2-7; 8 bases match TRBD1. The trim removed 6 bases at V and 2 bases at J, leaving 9 bases unmatched. The V gene's germline CDR1 is MDHEN and CDR2 SYDVKM. CDR3 length equals 15 residues. The DNA of the CDR3 is TGTGCCAGCAGCCCTCCAGGGGGCGAAGCCTACGAGCAGTACTTC. Translating it yields CASSPPGGEAYEQYF. Based on the CDR3 plus reference TRBV28 and TRBJ2-7, the full variable domain is DVKVTQSSRYLVKRTGEKVFLECVQDMDHENMFWYRQDPGLGLRLIYFSYDVKMKEKGDIPEGYSVSREKKERFSLILESASTNQTSMYLCASSPPGGEAYEQYFGPGTRLTVT.

This clonotype occurred many times. V is TRBV11-2 and J is TRBJ2-5, with 10 bases identical to TRBD1. This CDR3 has 16 residues. The V gene's germline CDR1 is SGHAT and CDR2 FQNNGV. Trimming cost V 3 bases and J 1 base; bases outside gene matches: 5. The CDR3 region has the DNA TGTGCCAGCAGCTTTTGGGACAGGGGTACCCAAGAGACCCAGTACTTC. Translation: CASSFWDRGTQETQYF.

This clonotype was seen ten or more times. The rearrangement joins TRBV29-1 to TRBJ2-5; D might be TRBD2 (6 bases). CDR3 length: 13 residues. In germline, CDR1 is SQVTM, CDR2 ANQGSEA. Trimming removed 4 bases at V and 2 bases at J, with 11 bases between. The CDR3 reads CSVAASDQETQYF. CDR3 in DNA: TGCAGCGTTGCGGCTAGCGATCAAGAGACCCAGTACTTC.

The chain is built from TRBV7-2 and TRBJ2-1; D unclear. V lost 5 bases and J 5 bases, leaving 10 bases between the germline ends. The CDR3 extends over 13 amino acids. In germline, CDR1 is SGHTA, CDR2 FQGNSA. In DNA form, the CDR3 reads TGTGCCAGCAGCCCCGCCCGTAACAATGAGCAGTTCTTC. Its protein product is CASSPARNNEQFF.

This clonotype has more than one count but fewer than ten. CDR3 nucleotides: TGCGCCAGCAGCCAACAGAGTGTACAAGAGACCCAGTACTTC. It translates to CASSQQSVQETQYF. The gene calls are TRBV4-1 and TRBJ2-5; D is undetermined. The CDR3 is made up of 14 amino acids. V lost 2 bases and J 2 bases, leaving 9 bases between the germline ends. Germline V gives CDR1 MGHRA, CDR2 YSYEKL.

In its sample, this clonotype was seen once. V is TRBV7-9 and J is TRBJ1-1; D not resolved. CDR3 length equals 16 residues. CDR1 is SEHNR, CDR2 FQNEAQ, per germline (reference sequence). The germline V and J ends were trimmed by 0 bases and 4 bases, with 15 bases remaining between them. The CDR3 bases are TGTGCCAGCAGCTTAGCGGGCAGCCAATATGCCACTGAAGCTTTCTTT. Translating it yields CASSLAGSQYATEAFF.

This clonotype occurred a few times. The V call is TRBV20-1, the J call TRBJ1-1; unclear D gene. With 0 bases removed from V and 0 bases from J, the gap between germline ends came to 5 bases. The CDR3 length is 13 residues. Germline assignment: CDR1 DFQATT and CDR2 SNEGSKA (reference sequence). DNA of the CDR3: TGCAGTGCTAGAGAAGACATGAACACTGAAGCTTTCTTT. Translated: CSAREDMNTEAFF.

V gene TRBV28 combines with J gene TRBJ2-1, with unresolved D. In germline, CDR1 is MDHEN, CDR2 SYDVKM. Trimming took off 10 bases at V and 7 bases at J, with 8 bases between the two ends. This CDR3 spans 10 amino acids. CDR3: CATSHNEQFF. CDR3 nucleotide sequence: TGTGCCACCTCGCATAATGAGCAGTTCTTC.